These 27 T cell receptor beta chains were sequenced from one sample in a study of T-cell reconstitution after alpha-beta-depleted transplantation in children. Study observations and caveats: A year had passed since transplant, and T-cell counts and diversity by then came mostly from newly produced T cells.

Unique molecular identifiers were incorporated into the prepared TCRbeta library. One entry per CDR3 protein results from TCRdb running MiXCR on the PCR reads. The data hold 250,000 to 300,000 distinct CDR3 sequences, with 6.5% to 9% observed a single time. Which antigens these TCRs recognize remains unknown. The sample in question was peripheral blood, obtained 360 days after TCRalphabeta/CD19-depleted stem cell transplant. The source is a female patient aged 2-10 years who had a stem cell transplant for Fanconi anemia, so the T cells may come from the graft donor.

There are many counts of this clonotype. The chain joins TRBV7-2 to TRBJ1-4; 7 nucleotides line up with TRBD1. Germline values: CDR1 SGHTA, CDR2 FQGNSA. This CDR3 region has 13 residues. V lost 3 bases and J lost 10; bases outside the gene matches: 5. CDR3 nucleotide sequence: TGTGCCAGCAGCTTCCGACAGGGTCCAAAACTGTTTTTT. Its translation is CASSFRQGPKLFF.

This clonotype was counted at least ten times. V and J are TRBV24-1 and TRBJ2-2; 8 bases are a match to TRBD1. CDR3 size: 16 residues. From germline, CDR1 is KGHDR and CDR2 SFDVKD. V lost 0 bases, J lost 3 bases, and 2 bases stayed unmatched. CDR3 in amino acids: CATSDLTGGDTGELFF. The CDR3 region has the DNA TGTGCCACCAGTGATTTGACAGGGGGAGACACCGGGGAGCTGTTTTTT.

This clonotype was observed a few times. CDR3 in DNA: TGTGCCAGCAGCCCCCGGGGTGGAAGACGGACCTTC. Protein sequence: CASSPRGGRRTF. The chain joins TRBV3-1 to TRBJ1-2, with no clear D. This CDR3 comprises 12 residues. Germline CDR1 reads LGHDT; CDR2 reads YNNKEL (reference sequence). Trimming took 4 bases from V and 14 from J, leaving 17 bases between them.

This clonotype was recorded many times. The CDR3 bases are TGTGCCAGCAGCAAATTAACGCGGGAGGACAAAAACATTCAGTACTTC. Its protein is CASSKLTREDKNIQYF. This rearrangement joins TRBV21-1 to TRBJ2-4; TRBD2, the table's D call, lacks a check against the DNA. TRBV21-1 is tagged as a pseudogene. This CDR3 spans 16 amino acids.

This clonotype was observed a few times. The chain couples TRBV4-1 to TRBJ2-7; D remains unclear. This CDR3 has 16 amino acids. Between the trimmed V and J ends, which lost 1 base and 2 bases, there was a span of 15 bases. Germline assignment: CDR1 MGHRA and CDR2 YSYEKL. CDR3 protein: CASSQGPPTYPYEQYF. The CDR3, as DNA: TGCGCCAGCAGCCAAGGCCCGCCGACCTACCCCTACGAGCAGTACTTC.

The table lists this clonotype with a few counts. The V and J genes are TRBV7-3 and TRBJ2-1, with TRBD2 identical over 7 bases. The V gene end was trimmed by 5 bases and the J gene end by 5 bases; junction bases not matched to a gene: 3. This CDR3 is built from 13 residues. Germline V gene data show CDR1 as SGHTA and CDR2 as FQGTGA. CDR3 coding DNA: TGTGCCAGCAGCCCCGGGGGGAACAATGAGCAGTTCTTC. Residues: CASSPGGNNEQFF.

Points on this clonotype: A much larger clone lies a single base off, so this may be a read error. The J gene is TRBJ2-3, the V gene TRBV4-2, with D tentatively TRBD1 (5 bases). Germline-derived CDR1 and CDR2 are LGHNA and YNFKEQ. This CDR3 is 16 amino acids long. The CDR3 nucleotides are TGTGCCGGCAGCCAAGCACTTAAACAGGGCACAGATACGCAGTATTTT. Protein: CAGSQALKQGTDTQYF.

This clonotype appeared many times. The chain employs TRBV20-1 and TRBJ1-1; 7 nucleotides align to TRBD1. CDR1 DFQATT and CDR2 SNEGSKA come from the germline V gene (reference sequence). V lost 5 bases, J lost 1 base, and 4 bases stayed unmatched. CDR3 length: 13 amino acids. The CDR3 sequence: CSAPGQANTEAFF. The CDR3 DNA reads TGCAGTGCTCCTGGACAGGCGAACACTGAAGCTTTCTTT.

This clonotype came up many times. The chain recombines TRBV28 with TRBJ2-1, with 8 bases aligning to TRBD2. This CDR3 is 11 amino acids long. Per the germline V gene, CDR1 is MDHEN and CDR2 is SYDVKM. V lost 5 bases and J lost 15; bases outside the gene matches: 6. Here the CDR3 DNA reads TGTGCCAGCAGTCCGGGACTAGATGCGTTCTTC. Its protein product is CASSPGLDAFF.

This clonotype was counted at least ten times. The chain joins TRBV4-2 to TRBJ2-6; D is perhaps TRBD1 (5 bases). The V end was cut by 6 bases, the J end by 8 bases, with 17 bases between. CDR1 LGHNA and CDR2 YNFKEQ come from the germline V gene. There are 15 residues in the CDR3. The CDR3 sequence: CASSSQGSASNVLTF. CDR3 nucleotide sequence: TGTGCCAGCAGTAGTCAGGGATCTGCGTCCAACGTCCTGACTTTC.

This clonotype occurred many times. In DNA form, the CDR3 reads TGTGCCAGCCCGCAGGGGAGCGGGGCCAACGTCCTGACTTTC. Translating it yields CASPQGSGANVLTF. The chain joins TRBV18 to TRBJ2-6; a weak D match, TRBD1 (6 bases). Trimming removed 8 bases from V and 4 bases from J, with 12 bases in between. The germline V gene encodes CDR1 KGHSH and CDR2 LQKENI. This CDR3 comprises 14 residues.

This clonotype was observed many times. V gene TRBV9 combines with J gene TRBJ2-2; 9 bases align to TRBD1. CDR1 and CDR2 (germline): SGDLS, YYNGEE. After removal of 1 base from V and 6 bases from J, the junction contained 4 bases not matched to a gene. The CDR3 contains 15 residues. CDR3 protein: CASSVRDRDAGELFF. The CDR3 coding sequence is TGTGCCAGCAGCGTAAGGGACAGGGACGCCGGGGAGCTGTTTTTT.

This clonotype showed up just a few times. The chain uses TRBV15 and TRBJ2-7; tentatively, D is TRBD2 (6 bases). Trimming took 5 bases from V and 4 from J, leaving 12 bases between them. Germline V CDR1 and CDR2: LNHNV, YYDKDF (reference sequence). The length of the CDR3 is 13 residues. The CDR3 nucleotides are TGTGCCACCAGCGCTCGGGGGAGATACGAGCAGTACTTC. Residues: CATSARGRYEQYF.

Worth noting for this clonotype: At one of its ends the junction is not consistent with the germline gene, which may arise from a read error. This chain connects TRBV6-1 to TRBJ2-2; possibly TRBD2 for D (5 bases). Germline-derived CDR1 and CDR2 are MNHNS and SASEGT. The length of the CDR3 is 12 residues. The CDR3 coding sequence is TGTGCCAGCAGTCGCGGCACCGGGGAGCTGTATTTT. Its translation: CASSRGTGELYF.

The J gene is TRBJ2-1, the V gene TRBV15; 8 positions agree with TRBD2. Germline CDR1 and CDR2: LNHNV and YYDKDF (reference sequence). Trimming cost V 0 bases and J 6 bases; bases outside gene matches: 10. This CDR3 has 17 residues. As DNA, the CDR3 is TGTGCCACCAGCAGAGATTTAAGAACTAGCGGAGCCAATGAGCAGTTCTTC. This encodes CATSRDLRTSGANEQFF.

This clonotype was picked up many times. The J gene is TRBJ2-7, the V gene TRBV25-1, with 14 bases aligning to TRBD2. V dropped 2 bases and J dropped 0; count of bases not matched to a gene: 0. The CDR3 is 16 amino acids. Germline V gives CDR1 MGHDK, CDR2 SYGVNS. The CDR3: CASSEGTSGSSYEQYF. The CDR3 DNA is TGTGCCAGCAGTGAAGGGACTAGCGGGAGCTCCTACGAGCAGTACTTC.

This clonotype was found many times. This CDR3 reads CASSFTTGGDLAEAFF. The CDR3, as DNA: TGCGCCAGCAGCTTTACGACAGGGGGCGATTTGGCTGAAGCTTTCTTT. This chain connects TRBV5-1 to TRBJ1-1; the match to TRBD1 covers 10 bases. Unmatched junction bases numbered 10, after V lost 2 bases and J lost 6 bases. CDR3 length equals 16 residues. Germline V CDR1 and CDR2: SGHRS, YFSETQ.

This clonotype was seen many times. The chain recombines TRBV4-3 with TRBJ2-2; no definite D call. Looked up from germline, CDR1 is LGHNA and CDR2 is YSLEER. The CDR3 spans 13 residues. Trimming left V 0 bases short and J 15 bases short, with 14 bases between. CDR3 in amino acids: CASSQDSLDEVFF. CDR3 coding DNA: TGCGCCAGCAGCCAAGACTCGCTGGACGAGGTGTTTTTT.

The chain combines TRBV12-3 or TRBV12-4 with TRBJ1-6, with a tentative D call TRBD1 (6 bases). This CDR3 is built from 13 residues. The germline V and J ends were trimmed by 5 bases and 10 bases, with 12 bases remaining between them. In DNA form, the CDR3 reads TGTGCCAGCAGTCCCCTGGGGGGCTCACCCCTCCACTTT. This encodes CASSPLGGSPLHF.

This clonotype appeared many times. The J gene is TRBJ2-3, the V gene TRBV18, with D perhaps TRBD1 (6 bases). The CDR3 totals 13 residues. V was trimmed by 6 bases and J by 7 bases, leaving 14 bases between them. CDR1 is KGHSH and CDR2 is LQKENI in the germline V gene. The CDR3, as DNA: TGTGCCAGCTCCCTCGGGACACCCAATACGCAGTATTTT. Amino acids: CASSLGTPNTQYF.

There are a few counts of this clonotype. The V and J genes are TRBV7-2 and TRBJ1-5; no firm D call. The CDR3 spans 16 residues. Between the trimmed V and J ends, which lost 4 bases and 6 bases, there was a span of 19 bases. Looked up from germline, CDR1 is SGHTA and CDR2 is FQGNSA. The CDR3 is CASSSNALANGQPQHF. In nucleotides, the CDR3 is TGTGCCAGCAGCTCCAACGCATTGGCGAACGGTCAGCCCCAGCATTTT.

This clonotype was detected ten times or more. The V and J genes are TRBV2 and TRBJ2-1; D is unresolved. Germline loops: CDR1 SNHLY, CDR2 FYNNEI. This CDR3 region has 11 residues. Trimming took 4 bases from V and 9 from J, leaving 7 bases between them. The CDR3: CASSAVTEQFF. In DNA form, the CDR3 reads TGTGCCAGCAGTGCGGTAACTGAGCAGTTCTTC.

The rearrangement links TRBV20-1 to TRBJ1-2, with D perhaps TRBD1 (6 bases). The CDR3 covers 13 residues. Between the trimmed V and J ends, which lost 4 bases and 4 bases, there was a span of 13 bases. Germline CDR1 and CDR2: DFQATT and SNEGSKA (reference sequence). This CDR3 is CSATGQTVYGYTF. The CDR3 DNA sequence: TGCAGTGCTACCGGACAGACCGTCTATGGCTACACCTTC.

The table lists this clonotype with many counts. An end of the junction differs from the germline gene, which may be a read error. The chain couples TRBV12-3 or TRBV12-4 to TRBJ2-1; 12 bases line up with TRBD2. CDR3 size: 14 residues. CDR3 amino acids: CASSLSLAGGPRGF. CDR3 DNA: TGTGCCAGCAGTTTATCGCTAGCGGGAGGGCCTCGGGGGTTC.

This clonotype was counted at least ten times. The chain has TRBV5-5 and TRBJ2-5; D not certain. Trimming removed 0 bases at V and 4 bases at J, with 10 bases between. The germline gives CDR1 SGHKS, CDR2 YYEKEE (reference sequence). This CDR3 contains 14 residues. CDR3 in amino acids: CASSLVRSGETQYF. CDR3 DNA sequence: TGTGCCAGCAGCTTGGTCAGGTCAGGAGAGACCCAGTACTTC.

The V and J genes are TRBV7-3 and TRBJ2-1, with D possibly TRBD2 on 5 matching bases. Germline V gene lookup returns CDR1 SGHTA and CDR2 FQGTGA. With 2 bases removed from V and 3 bases from J, the gap between germline ends came to 11 bases. CDR3 length equals 15 residues. CDR3 amino acids: CASSLGPSLYNEQFF. Written as DNA, the CDR3 is TGTGCCAGCAGCTTAGGACCTAGCCTCTACAATGAGCAGTTCTTC. Variable domain in full (rest from reference TRBV7-3 and TRBJ2-1): GAGVSQTPSNKVTEKGKYVELRCDPISGHTALYWYRQSLGQGPEFLIYFQGTGAADDSGLPNDRFFAVRPEGSVSTLKIQRTERGDSAVYLCASSLGPSLYNEQFFGPGTRLTVL.

CDR3 protein: CASRPPGQGSHGYTF. Written as DNA, the CDR3 is TGTGCCAGCAGGCCTCCGGGACAGGGCAGCCATGGCTACACCTTC. The genes are TRBV6-1 and TRBJ1-2, with 9 nucleotides matching TRBD1. Germline V gives CDR1 MNHNS, CDR2 SASEGT. With V trimmed by 6 bases and J by 6 bases, 11 bases remained unmatched. The CDR3 is 15 amino acids.